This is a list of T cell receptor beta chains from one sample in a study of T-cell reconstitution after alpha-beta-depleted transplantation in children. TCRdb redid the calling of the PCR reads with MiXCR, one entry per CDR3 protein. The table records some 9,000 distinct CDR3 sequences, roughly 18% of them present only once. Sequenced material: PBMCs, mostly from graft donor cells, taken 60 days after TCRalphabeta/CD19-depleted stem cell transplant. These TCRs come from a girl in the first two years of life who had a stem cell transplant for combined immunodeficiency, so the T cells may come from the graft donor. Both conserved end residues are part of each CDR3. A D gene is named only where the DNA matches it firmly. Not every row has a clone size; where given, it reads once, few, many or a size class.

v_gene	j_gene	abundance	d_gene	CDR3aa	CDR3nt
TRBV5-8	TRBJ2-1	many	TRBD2	CASSAAGGPENEQFF	TGTGCCAGCAGCGCTGCGGGAGGGCCGGAAAATGAGCAGTTCTTC
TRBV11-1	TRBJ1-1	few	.	CASSFGTTNTEAFF	TGTGCCAGCAGCTTTGGGACAACGAACACTGAAGCTTTCTTT
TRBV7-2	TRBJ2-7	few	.	CASSLGLYGEQYF	TGTGCCAGCAGCTTAGGTCTTTACGGCGAGCAGTACTTC
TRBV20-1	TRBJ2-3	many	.	CSDLGHNGGDTQYF	TGCAGTGACCTAGGCCATAATGGGGGAGATACGCAGTATTTT
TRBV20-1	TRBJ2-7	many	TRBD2	CSARPPSGGRLEQYF	TGCAGTGCTAGACCACCCAGCGGGGGTAGGCTCGAGCAGTACTTC
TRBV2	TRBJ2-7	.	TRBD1	CASSFQGANPYF	TGTGCCAGCAGTTTCCAGGGGGCGAACCCGTACTTC
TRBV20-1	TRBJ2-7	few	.	CSARFVGDEQYF	TGCAGTGCTAGGTTCGTTGGGGACGAGCAGTACTTC
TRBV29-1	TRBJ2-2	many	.	CSVEPARTGELFF	TGCAGCGTTGAACCAGCGCGCACCGGGGAGCTGTTTTTT
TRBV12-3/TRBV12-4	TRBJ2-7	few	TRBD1	CASSPRDRGNEQYF	TGTGCCAGCAGTCCTCGGGACAGGGGCAACGAGCAGTACTTC
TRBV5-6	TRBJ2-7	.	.	CASSLGLQETYEQYF	TGTGCCAGCAGCTTGGGGCTACAGGAGACTTACGAGCAGTACTTC
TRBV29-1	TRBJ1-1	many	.	CSVVLTLNTEAFF	TGCAGCGTTGTCCTAACGCTGAACACTGAAGCTTTCTTT
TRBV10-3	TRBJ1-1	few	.	CAISESPLTEAFF	TGTGCCATCAGTGAGTCGCCGCTCACTGAAGCTTTCTTT
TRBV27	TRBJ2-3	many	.	CASSLGVTDTQYF	TGTGCCAGCAGTTTAGGGGTAACAGATACGCAGTATTTT
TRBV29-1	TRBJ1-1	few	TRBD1	CSAAGGGTEAFF	TGCAGCGCTGCAGGGGGGGGGACTGAAGCTTTCTTT